The next 3 T cell receptor beta chains were all read from a single sample in a study of neurological immune-mediated disorders. TCRdb re-called the 5' RACE reads through MiXCR, storing one row per CDR3 protein. The data contain tens of thousands of distinct CDR3 sequences, under 13% of them singletons. Source material: PBMCs. These receptors originate from a man aged 35-49 years in good health.

This clonotype was picked up many times. This chain links TRBV7-9 with TRBJ2-5; TRBD1 is a possible D gene (6 bases). Trimming pared 5 bases from V and 5 bases from J, leaving 9 bases between. This CDR3 contains 12 residues. From germline, CDR1 is SEHNR and CDR2 FQNEAQ (reference sequence). For the CDR3, the DNA is TGTGCCAGCAGCCCAGGGGCGGAGACCCAGTACTTC. Protein: CASSPGAETQYF.

This clonotype was detected many times. V and J are TRBV19 and TRBJ2-1, with a weak D call TRBD2 (5 bases). Per the germline V gene, CDR1 is LNHDA and CDR2 is SQIVND (reference sequence). Trimming stripped 6 bases from V and 4 bases from J, with 13 bases between. This CDR3 has 14 amino acids. CDR3 loop: CASSGVGDYNEQFF. In DNA form, the CDR3 reads TGTGCCAGTAGCGGCGTGGGAGATTACAATGAGCAGTTCTTC. The full variable domain, in which reference TRBV19 and TRBJ2-1 provide the parts outside the CDR3, is DGGITQSPKYLFRKEGQNVTLSCEQNLNHDAMYWYRQDPGQGLRLIYYSQIVNDFQKGDIAEGYSVSREKKESFPLTVTSAQKNPTAFYLCASSGVGDYNEQFFGPGTRLTVL.

This clonotype was picked up many times. The chain joins TRBV5-5 to TRBJ1-5; D is unresolved. This CDR3 has 14 residues. Germline CDR1 and CDR2: SGHKS and YYEKEE (reference sequence). V was trimmed by 4 bases and J by 3 bases, leaving 11 bases between them. The CDR3 reads CASSLLGVNQPQHF. As DNA, the CDR3 is TGTGCCAGCAGCCTGCTAGGCGTCAATCAGCCCCAGCATTTT.